This T cell receptor beta chain was obtained from a study of beta chain features in type 1 diabetes. As every portion of the isolated RNA was reverse transcribed, the sequencing read expressed TCRB transcripts. Method: immunoSEQ multiplex PCR; TCRdb's copy keeps in-frame clones and lacks some. The table records about 210,000 clones, roughly 11% of them present only once. Looked up from germline, CDR1 is SEHNR and CDR2 is FQNEAQ (reference sequence). The CDR3 covers 16 residues. Trimming removed 4 bases from V and 8 bases from J, with 20 bases in between. Points on this clone: Antigen unknown.

Points from the study as a whole: Sampled from patients, naive, central memory and Treg TCRB repertoires appeared more similar than those sampled from healthy donors. Diminished insertions and augmented deletions at VDJ junctions characterized type 1 diabetes patients. PCR, the amplification step, might favor shorter templates, equally in patients and controls.

A sort by CD45RO/CCR7/CD25/CD127/CD95/CD27 yielded CD4+ naive, central memory, regulatory and stem cell-like memory cells. This TCR was recovered from a man aged 18 to 29 in good health. V is TRBV7-9 and J is TRBJ1-4, with D unclear. Input material: central memory CD4+ T cells from blood. The CDR3 region is CASSYGDGRRGEKLFF. The CDR3 DNA is TGTGCCAGCAGCTACGGAGATGGGCGCAGAGGGGAAAAACTGTTTTTT.